Listed below are T cell receptor beta chains from one sample, sequenced in a study of T cell responses to AZD1222 COVID-19 vaccine. Clones were read by immunoSEQ multiplex PCR, and TCRdb kept only the in-frame ones, dropping some. This table has 130,000 or so clones, about 91% appearing once. Sample: peripheral blood, taken on day 0 of AZD1222 vaccination. These receptor sequences come from an adult in good health. The CDR3 runs from the conserved cysteine through the conserved F or W. A D gene is named only where the DNA matches it firmly. Only some rows state a clone size, as once, few, many or a class for expanded clones.

-,TRBJ2-1,-,16,TRBV19,CASSRSGQSAYNEQFF,TGTGCCAGTAGTAGATCTGGACAGTCGGCCTACAATGAGCAGTTCTTC
-,TRBJ1-1,-,12,TRBV28,CASSRRPFEAFF,TGTGCCAGCAGTAGGCGGCCCTTTGAAGCTTTCTTT
once,TRBJ1-2,-,16,TRBV5-5,CASRVGVAGSLYGYTF,TGTGCCAGCAGGGTCGGGGTTGCGGGGTCCCTATATGGCTACACCTTC
-,TRBJ1-2,TRBD1,14,TRBV18,CASSPGQVGYGYTF,TGTGCCAGCTCACCAGGACAGGTCGGCTATGGCTACACCTTC
-,TRBJ2-3,-,14,TRBV2,CASSSVGEGDTQYF,TGTGCCAGCTCCTCAGTTGGGGAAGGAGATACGCAGTATTTT
-,TRBJ1-4,-,13,TRBV11-2,CASSLDRDQKLFF,TGTGCCAGCAGCTTGGACCGGGACCAAAAACTGTTTTTT
-,TRBJ2-7,-,15,TRBV7-3,CASSASGETSYEQYF,TGTGCCAGCAGCGCCTCGGGGGAAACATCCTACGAGCAGTACTTC
-,TRBJ1-1,-,12,TRBV10-3,CAISESGSKGVF,TGTGCCATCAGTGAGTCTGGATCTAAGGGGGTTTTT
-,TRBJ1-5,TRBD1,16,TRBV25-1,CASSEPKDRVDQPQHF,TGTGCCAGCAGTGAACCCAAGGACAGGGTGGATCAGCCCCAGCATTTT
-,TRBJ2-7,-,14,TRBV5-1,CASSLVSSSYEQYF,TGCGCCAGCAGCTTGGTCTCTAGCTCCTACGAGCAGTACTTC
-,TRBJ2-3,TRBD2,15,TRBV27,CASSLGIAGVKTQYF,TGTGCCAGCAGTTTAGGGATAGCGGGGGTAAAGACGCAGTATTTT
-,TRBJ1-5,-,15,TRBV7-2,CASSLEGQSNQPQHF,TGTGCCAGCAGCTTAGAGGGCCAGAGCAATCAGCCCCAGCATTTT
-,TRBJ2-7,TRBD1,15,TRBV18,CASSPTGQGSYEQYF,TGTGCCAGCTCACCCACGGGACAGGGGTCCTACGAGCAGTACTTC
-,TRBJ1-1,-,18,TRBV4-1,CASSQAGVVSDSGTEAFF,TGCGCCAGCAGCCAAGCCGGTGTAGTTTCGGATTCGGGTACTGAAGCTTTCTTT
-,TRBJ1-6,-,20,TRBV7-6,CASSSTPKTGGVFDNSPLHF,TGTGCCAGCAGCTCTACCCCAAAGACAGGAGGGGTTTTTGACAATTCACCCCTCCACTTT
-,TRBJ2-3,-,13,TRBV6-1,CASSDSGGDTQYF,TGTGCCAGCAGTGACAGTGGGGGAGATACGCAGTATTTT
once,TRBJ1-5,-,16,TRBV28,CASSFSGSIGNQPQHF,TGTGCCAGCAGTTTTTCTGGCAGCATTGGCAATCAGCCCCAGCATTTT
-,TRBJ1-2,TRBD1,16,TRBV3-1/TRBV3-2,CASSQEIGGTGHGYTF,TGTGCCAGCAGCCAAGAAATTGGGGGGACAGGGCATGGCTACACCTTC
-,TRBJ2-5,TRBD1,13,TRBV19,CASSPGTEETQYF,TGTGCCAGTAGTCCTGGGACAGAAGAGACCCAGTACTTC
-,TRBJ2-7,-,14,TRBV5-4,CASSLAQGPYEQYF,TGTGCCAGCAGCTTGGCTCAGGGACCCTACGAGCAGTACTTC
-,TRBJ2-1,TRBD1,16,TRBV11-2,CASSLDPGQGYNEQFF,TGTGCCAGCAGCTTAGATCCGGGACAGGGTTACAATGAGCAGTTCTTC
-,TRBJ1-2,TRBD1,14,TRBV6-4,CASSDSTGSEGYTF,TGTGCCAGCAGTGACTCGACAGGGTCGGAGGGCTACACCTTC
-,TRBJ1-3,TRBD1,17,TRBV5-1,CASSLELQGHSGNTIYF,TGCGCCAGCAGCTTGGAACTACAGGGGCATTCTGGAAACACCATATATTTT
-,TRBJ1-3,-,13,TRBV5-1,CASSFQGGNTIYF,TGCGCCAGCAGCTTTCAGGGGGGAAACACCATATATTTT
once,TRBJ1-2,-,19,TRBV19,CASSILISDSAFAHYGYTF,TGTGCCAGTAGTATACTCATTTCGGACAGTGCATTCGCCCACTATGGCTACACCTTC
-,TRBJ1-6,-,15,TRBV6-5,CASSYLSSYNSPLHF,TGTGCCAGCAGTTACCTCAGCTCCTATAATTCACCCCTCCACTTT
-,TRBJ2-7,TRBD1,14,TRBV5-1,CASRGQGSVYEQYF,TGCGCCAGCCGAGGACAGGGTTCGGTATACGAGCAGTACTTC
once,TRBJ2-7,-,14,TRBV5-8,CASSLEHRAYEQYF,TGTGCCAGCAGCTTGGAGCACAGGGCCTACGAGCAGTACTTC
-,TRBJ1-4,-,24,TRBV21-1,CASSKGFPRGLNLQQQGDFEKLFF,TGTGCCAGCAGCAAAGGTTTCCCGAGAGGACTCAACCTCCAGCAACAGGGGGATTTTGAAAAACTGTTTTTT
-,TRBJ1-2,-,13,TRBV4-3,CASSQGQGYGYTF,TGCGCCAGCAGCCAGGGTCAGGGCTATGGCTACACCTTC
-,TRBJ2-1,-,15,TRBV2,CASSVLGGNYNEQFF,TGTGCCAGCAGCGTACTCGGGGGTAACTACAATGAGCAGTTCTTC
-,TRBJ1-5,-,13,TRBV28,CASSLWGGQPQHF,TGTGCCAGCAGTTTGTGGGGGGGTCAGCCCCAGCATTTT
-,TRBJ2-5,-,15,TRBV18,CASSPLPGIQETQYF,TGTGCCAGCTCACCACTCCCAGGGATACAAGAGACCCAGTACTTC
-,TRBJ1-3,-,17,TRBV4-3,CASSQEPRGGSGNTIYF,TGCGCCAGCAGCCAAGAACCAAGAGGGGGCTCTGGAAACACCATATATTTT
-,TRBJ1-4,-,14,TRBV3-1/TRBV3-2,CASSQRGFNEKLFF,TGTGCCAGCAGCCAGAGGGGCTTTAATGAAAAACTGTTTTTT
-,TRBJ2-2,-,14,TRBV7-2,CASSLGQGTGELFF,TGTGCCAGCAGCTTAGGCCAGGGGACCGGGGAGCTGTTTTTT
-,TRBJ1-1,TRBD1,15,TRBV7-8,CASSLAGTGDTEAFF,TGTGCCAGCAGCTTAGCGGGGACAGGGGACACTGAAGCTTTCTTT
-,TRBJ1-6,TRBD1,17,TRBV4-1,CASSQTTGTGEASPLHF,TGCGCCAGCAGCCAAACCACCGGGACAGGGGAGGCTTCACCCCTCCACTTT
-,TRBJ1-2,-,13,TRBV18,CASSPGENYGYTF,TGTGCCAGCTCACCGGGGGAGAACTATGGCTACACCTTC
once,TRBJ1-2,-,14,TRBV5-4,CASTIQWRGEGYTF,TGTGCCAGCACCATCCAATGGAGGGGCGAGGGCTACACCTTC
-,TRBJ1-5,-,13,TRBV5-5,CASSLAGSQPQHF,TGTGCCAGCAGCTTGGCAGGGAGTCAGCCCCAGCATTTT
-,TRBJ1-1,-,13,TRBV9,CASSVGGAAEAFF,TGTGCCAGCAGCGTAGGCGGAGCCGCTGAAGCTTTCTTT
-,TRBJ1-6,-,13,TRBV5-1,CASSLAGYSPLHF,TGCGCCAGCAGCTTGGCAGGGTATTCACCCCTCCACTTT
-,TRBJ1-2,-,14,TRBV11-2,CASSLTARAYGYTF,TGTGCCAGCAGCTTAACCGCCAGGGCCTATGGCTACACCTTC
-,TRBJ1-6,-,12,TRBV4-1,CASSQTVSALHF,TGCGCCAGCAGCCAAACCGTATCCGCCCTCCACTTT
-,TRBJ1-5,-,13,TRBV5-1,CASSSEGGSAQHF,TGCGCCAGCAGCTCGGAGGGAGGGTCGGCCCAGCATTTT
-,TRBJ2-3,TRBD2,15,TRBV5-6,CASSQTSGGVDTQYF,TGTGCCAGCAGTCAGACTAGCGGGGGGGTAGATACGCAGTATTTT
-,TRBJ2-3,-,13,TRBV19,CASTGGARDTQYF,TGTGCCAGTACAGGGGGGGCCAGAGATACGCAGTATTTT
-,TRBJ1-6,TRBD1,15,TRBV9,CASSASGQGTSPLHF,TGTGCCAGCAGCGCCTCGGGACAGGGAACTTCACCCCTCCACTTT
-,TRBJ1-2,-,14,TRBV7-2,CASSLPGGYYGYTF,TGTGCCAGCAGCTTACCCGGGGGTTACTATGGCTACACCTTC
-,TRBJ2-3,-,13,TRBV7-2,CASSFFPSDTQYF,TGTGCCAGCAGCTTTTTTCCTTCAGATACGCAGTATTTT
-,TRBJ2-5,-,15,TRBV5-5,CASSPGLTPQETQYF,TGTGCCAGCAGCCCCGGACTGACCCCCCAAGAGACCCAGTACTTC
-,TRBJ2-7,-,14,TRBV9,CASNRRDNSYEQYF,TGTGCCAGCAACCGCCGGGACAACTCCTACGAGCAGTACTTC
-,TRBJ2-7,-,13,TRBV7-2,CASSLGRDYEQYF,TGTGCCAGCAGCTTAGGGAGGGATTACGAGCAGTACTTC
-,TRBJ1-4,TRBD1,15,TRBV4-3,CASSQGQGAGEKLFF,TGCGCCAGCAGCCAAGGACAGGGGGCTGGTGAAAAACTGTTTTTT
-,TRBJ1-1,-,13,TRBV11-3,CASSLEGGTEAFF,TGTGCCAGCAGCTTAGAGGGTGGCACTGAAGCTTTCTTT
-,TRBJ2-7,-,12,TRBV4-3,CASSQVSYEQYF,TGCGCCAGCAGCCAAGTCTCGTACGAGCAGTACTTC
-,TRBJ2-5,-,17,TRBV24-1,CATSDEGGLGLAETQYF,TGTGCCACCAGTGATGAGGGGGGCCTGGGGCTGGCAGAGACCCAGTACTTC